The present T cell receptor (beta chain) was sequenced within a study of OX40 agonist ivuxolimab in advanced cancers. Describing the broader study: The costimulatory receptor OX40 (CD134) was targeted by ivuxolimab, a fully human IgG2 agonistic monoclonal antibody. Intravenous ivuxolimab was administered to patients every 2 weeks at six dose levels: 0.01, 0.1, 0.3, 1.5, 3 and 10 mg/kg. Of the roughly 54 patients in dose escalation, about 20 had hepatocellular carcinoma, some 15 had melanoma, 9 had renal cell carcinoma and 9 had head and neck cancer. A male proportion of almost 85% and a mean age of 60 years, ranging from about 20 to 85, were recorded for the dose-escalation cohort. Patients were allowed to have had prior anti-PD-1, anti-PD-L1 or anti-CTLA-4 therapy, and roughly 40% of the dose-escalation patients had been treated with checkpoint inhibitors. Partial responses occurred in three dose-escalation patients: two with cutaneous melanoma and one with hepatocellular carcinoma. The point of sequencing TCRbeta in the periphery was to test whether ivuxolimab changed TCR sequence diversity and drove clonal T-cell expansion. The monotherapy dose-escalation portion (N of about 50 patients) of the phase I ivuxolimab trial is reported in the paper. The investigation overall reported the following: Partial responders in the 0.1-3.0 mg/kg groups had among the lowest normalized peripheral clonal expansion, especially among CD8+ T cells. Which antigens the clonally expanded peripheral T cells were specific for was not determined. Low levels of normalized T-cell clonal expansion were also seen in some patients who did not respond. After ivuxolimab, more expanded clones were found on average in CD8+ T cells than in CD4+ T cells. Clonal expansion of both CD4+ and CD8+ blood T cells was observed from baseline to week 6 at doses 0.1 to 3.0 mg/kg.

The CDR3 has 14 amino acids, counting the end cysteine and phenylalanine. The retained sequence is limited to the CDR3, 42 bases, with the frame set at the first base. V is reduced by 2 bases and J by 4 bases, leaving a spacing of 11 bases between them. CDR1 SQVTM and CDR2 ANQGSEA were looked up in the germline V gene. To sequence the TCRbeta CDR3 region, genomic DNA was isolated from the sorted cells. The immunoSEQ Assay was used to sequence the TCRbeta CDR3 regions. In its TCRdb copy, this immuneACCESS table keeps in-frame sequences only and misses some clones. Where compared with another copy, unresolved V genes explain less than half of these, and the others have no known cause. In all, the sample holds 55,000 to 70,000 clones, and around 86% of those were seen once. Around 1.2% of the sample goes to the ten largest clones. Details on this clone: Its antigen remains unidentified. No base qualities exist here, and no much larger clone lies one base off it.

Patients with autoimmune disease history or receiving systemic immunosuppression were excluded from the trial. Peripheral blood for TCR sequencing was drawn from every dose cohort at baseline, at cycle 4 day 1 and at cycle 7 day 1. The samples were drawn from a first-in-human, open-label, multicenter phase I dose-escalation trial of ivuxolimab. Adults with locally advanced or metastatic melanoma, renal cell, hepatocellular, or head and neck squamous cell carcinoma were enrolled in the trial. Before TCR sequencing, CD4+ T cells and CD8+ T cells were sorted from peripheral blood as separate populations.

This sequence uses TRBV29-1 and TRBJ1-4; TRBD1 could be the D gene, as 6 bases match. The source is an adult with an advanced solid tumor such as melanoma, head and neck, liver or kidney cancer. The sample here was CD4+ or CD8+ T cells sorted from blood, taken in a trial of the OX40 agonist ivuxolimab. Read as DNA, the sequence is TGCAGCGTTGAACACGGGGGCGGTAATGAAAAACTGTTTTTT. This is translated as CSVEHGGGNEKLFF.